This passage covers 3 T cell receptor beta chains from one sample sequenced in a study of blood T cell repertoires in COVID-19. Assay used: immunoSEQ multiplex PCR; TCRdb lists only in-frame clones, some missing. The sample has about 110,000 clones; over 80% are singletons. Sample: peripheral blood. The receptors originated from a woman aged 70-85 years with acute or convalescent COVID-19.

The rearrangement links TRBV1 to TRBJ2-1; the table gives TRBD1 as D, unverified against the DNA. TRBV1 is noted as a pseudogene. The CDR3 is made up of 20 amino acids. CDR3 region: CTSSLTPGQGSFRRFGEQFF. CDR3 in DNA: TGCACCAGCAGTCTTACTCCGGGACAGGGATCATTTCGTAGGTTTGGTGAGCAGTTCTTC.

The rearrangement uses TRBV11-3 and TRBJ1-2; D might be TRBD1 (6 bases). The CDR3 totals 14 residues. Germline CDR1 and CDR2: SGHNT and YENEEA. V was clipped by 4 bases and J by 4 bases, with 13 bases between them. This CDR3 is CASSSRQAIYGYTF. Written as DNA, the CDR3 is TGTGCCAGCAGCTCCCGACAGGCGATCTATGGCTACACCTTC.

This clone was observed a few times. The rearrangement links TRBV11-3 to TRBJ2-1; possible D gene TRBD2, 6 bases. V was clipped by 3 bases and J by 7 bases, with 13 bases between them. CDR1 SGHNT and CDR2 YENEEA come from the germline V gene. The CDR3 sequence is 14 residues long. CDR3 sequence (DNA): TGTGCCAGCAGCTTTGGACCTGCGGGGAATGAGCAGTTCTTC. Its protein product is CASSFGPAGNEQFF.